The 15 T cell receptor beta chains below come from one sample, sequenced in a study of CD8 T cells in Susac syndrome. Random-hexamer reverse transcription was applied to roughly 0.5 to 1 ug RNA. TCRdb used MiXCR to reprocess the immunoSEQ multiplex PCR reads, holding one entry per CDR3 protein. The sample includes about 200,000 distinct CDR3 sequences, 85% to 95% of them seen just once. Sequences were obtained from CD4+ T cells from PBMCs. These receptors originate from a human donor in good health.

The chain carries TRBV7-3 and TRBJ2-6, with 9 bases fitting TRBD1. V shed 4 bases, J shed 2 bases, and the junction held 6 bases outside the gene matches. The CDR3 covers 17 residues. Germline V gene sequence: CDR1 SGHTA, CDR2 FQGTGA. CDR3 amino acids: CASSSGQGIPGANVLTF. CDR3 coding DNA: TGTGCCAGCAGCTCGGGACAGGGAATCCCTGGGGCCAACGTCCTGACTTTC.

V gene TRBV19 combines with J gene TRBJ1-2; weak D call: TRBD1 (5 bases). The germline V gene encodes CDR1 LNHDA and CDR2 SQIVND (reference sequence). CDR3 size: 16 residues. The V and J ends lost 6 bases and 2 bases respectively, with 19 bases between them. CDR3 region: CASSLGTPKLNYGYTF. The CDR3 DNA is TGTGCCAGTAGCCTCGGGACCCCAAAACTAAACTATGGCTACACCTTC.

The chain couples TRBV19 to TRBJ2-2; D is possibly TRBD1 or TRBD2 (6 bases each). V lost 3 bases to trimming and J lost 7 bases, with 18 bases between them. The germline gives CDR1 LNHDA, CDR2 SQIVND (reference sequence). This CDR3 has 16 amino acids. The CDR3 bases are TGTGCCAGTAGTATGCCCCGAGGGGGGCACAGCGGGGAGCTGTTTTTT. Its protein is CASSMPRGGHSGELFF.

This chain's CDR3 is CASGQGNTEAFF. CDR3 bases: TGTGCTAGTGGCCAGGGGAACACTGAAGCTTTCTTT. The chain employs TRBV12-5 and TRBJ1-1; possible D gene TRBD1, 5 bases. The length of the CDR3 is 12 residues. Germline loops: CDR1 LGHNT, CDR2 FRNRAP. The V end was cut by 6 bases, the J end by 1 base, with 6 bases between.

The chain links TRBV5-6 to TRBJ2-7; 9 bases fit TRBD1. Germline CDR1 SGHDT, CDR2 YYEEEE. The CDR3 extends over 16 amino acids. V shed 3 bases, J shed 0 bases, and the junction held 7 bases outside the gene matches. The DNA for the CDR3 is TGTGCCAGCAGCTACGGACAGGGGTCGAGCTCCTACGAGCAGTACGTC. It specifies CASSYGQGSSSYEQYV.

The chain employs TRBV6-5 and TRBJ1-2; D gene uncertain. Trimming removed 0 bases from V and 4 bases from J, with 15 bases in between. The CDR3 has 16 residues. Looked up from germline, CDR1 is MNHEY and CDR2 is SVGAGI. The CDR3 DNA follows: TGTGCCAGCAGTTACTCGAAAGTGATAGTCGCCTATGGCTACACCTTC. Protein product: CASSYSKVIVAYGYTF.

The chain couples TRBV5-4 to TRBJ2-6; D not certain. This CDR3 is 16 amino acids long. V was clipped by 0 bases and J by 0 bases, with 7 bases between them. Germline CDR1 SGHNT, CDR2 YYREEE (reference sequence). CDR3 amino acids: CASSLAWSSGANVLTF. CDR3 coding DNA: TGTGCCAGCAGCTTGGCCTGGAGCTCTGGGGCCAACGTCCTGACTTTC.

This clonotype showed up just once. The chain links TRBV13 to TRBJ2-7, with D perhaps given as TRBD1 or TRBD2 (6 bases each). V lost 2 bases and J 6 bases, leaving 20 bases between the germline ends. There are 16 residues in the CDR3. In germline, CDR1 is PRHDT, CDR2 FYEKMQ (reference sequence). CDR3 amino acids: CASSLRVREGGGEQYF. In DNA, the CDR3 is TGTGCCAGCAGCTTACGGGTTAGGGAAGGAGGGGGCGAGCAGTACTTC.

The chain couples TRBV28 to TRBJ1-2; possible D gene TRBD1, 6 bases. Trimming stripped 9 bases from V and 8 bases from J, with 28 bases between. CDR1 and CDR2 (germline): MDHEN, SYDVKM. This CDR3 contains 16 residues. This CDR3 reads CASLRALGPGAGGYTF. The CDR3 region has the DNA TGTGCCAGTCTCCGAGCTTTGGGTCCGGGGGCAGGAGGCTACACCTTC.

The V call is TRBV5-4, the J call TRBJ2-1; weak D call: TRBD2 (5 bases). Germline CDR1 SGHNT, CDR2 YYREEE (reference sequence). This CDR3 is 13 amino acids long. V was trimmed by 6 bases and J by 4 bases, leaving 11 bases between them. The CDR3: CASTQEEYNEQFF. The CDR3, as DNA: TGTGCCAGCACCCAGGAGGAGTACAATGAGCAGTTCTTC.

CDR3 residues: CASSAPVREQFF. CDR3 DNA sequence: TGTGCCAGCAGTGCTCCCGTTCGGGAGCAGTTCTTC. The rearrangement joins TRBV6-2 or TRBV6-3 to TRBJ2-1; no reliable D call. CDR1 and CDR2 (germline): MNHEY, SVGEGT. V lost 5 bases and J 10 bases, leaving 12 bases between the germline ends. This CDR3 spans 12 amino acids.

The chain joins TRBV7-9 to TRBJ2-3, with D perhaps matching TRBD2 (7 bases). The CDR3 contains 19 residues. V gave up 1 base and J gave up 2 bases, with 22 bases separating them. Germline-derived CDR1 and CDR2 are SEHNR and FQNEAQ (reference sequence). The CDR3 nucleotides read TGTGCCAGCAGCTTAGGACGGGTTCTGGCGGGGGCCCACACAGATACGCAGTATTTT. This encodes CASSLGRVLAGAHTDTQYF.

V usage is TRBV7-2 and J usage is TRBJ2-2, with D possibly being TRBD1 or TRBD2 (5 bases each). The germline gives CDR1 SGHTA, CDR2 FQGNSA. The CDR3 length is 15 residues. Between the trimmed V and J ends, which lost 5 bases and 4 bases, there was a span of 14 bases. The CDR3 nucleotides are TGTGCCAGCAGCGACGGGGCCAGAAGCACCGGGGAGCTGTTTTTT. Protein sequence: CASSDGARSTGELFF.

The chain employs TRBV30 and TRBJ2-7, with D uncertain. V was trimmed by 2 bases and J by 7 bases, leaving 12 bases between them. Per the germline V gene, CDR1 is GTSNPN and CDR2 is SVGIG (reference sequence). This CDR3 is built from 12 residues. CDR3 in amino acids: CAWSSNKVEQYF. The CDR3 bases are TGTGCCTGGAGTTCCAACAAGGTGGAGCAGTACTTC.

This clonotype was detected once. This chain links TRBV7-3 with TRBJ1-2, with a tentative D call TRBD1 (6 bases). The CDR3 has 14 amino acids. CDR1 SGHTA and CDR2 FQGTGA come from the germline V gene. V was pared by 5 bases and J by 8 bases, with 18 bases between. Here the CDR3 reads CASSAMLGAGGYTF. CDR3 bases: TGTGCCAGCAGCGCGATGTTGGGGGCCGGGGGCTACACCTTC.